This T cell receptor beta chain was sequenced during a study of T cells in Graves' hyperthyroidism and ophthalmopathy. Study-level points and caveats: Blood samples included most of the expanded thyroid clonotypes exceeding 0.001.

V shed 0 bases and J shed 2 bases, with 10 bases lying between them. The CDR3 runs to 15 residues. Germline CDR1 KGHSH, CDR2 LQKENI. This clonotype was recorded many times. The target antigen is unknown. Amplified TCR beta CDR3 regions derived from RNA transcripts. In the first-round RT-PCR of the TCR CDR3, the HTBI primer set was used. TCRdb fed the multiplex PCR reads into MiXCR, producing one record per CDR3 protein. The sample records approximately 640,000 distinct CDR3 sequences, approximately 15% being singletons. V usage is TRBV18 and J usage is TRBJ2-5; D might be TRBD2 (6 bases). The sequence was collected from a man over 45 with Graves' hyperthyroidism. Sequencing was done on a sample of blood. The chain's CDR3 is CASSPPGTVQETQYF. CDR3 bases: TGTGCCAGCTCACCACCAGGGACTGTACAAGAGACCCAGTACTTC.